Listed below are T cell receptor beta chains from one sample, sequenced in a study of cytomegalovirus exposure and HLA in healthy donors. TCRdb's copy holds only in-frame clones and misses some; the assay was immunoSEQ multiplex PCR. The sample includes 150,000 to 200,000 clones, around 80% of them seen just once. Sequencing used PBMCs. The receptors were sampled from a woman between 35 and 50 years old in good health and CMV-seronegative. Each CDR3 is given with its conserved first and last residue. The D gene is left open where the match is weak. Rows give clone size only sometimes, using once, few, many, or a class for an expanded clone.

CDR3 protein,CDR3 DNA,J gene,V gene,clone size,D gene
CASSYFTSGRGETQYF,TGTGCCAGCAGTTACTTCACTAGCGGGAGGGGCGAGACCCAGTACTTC,TRBJ2-5,TRBV6-6,NA,TRBD2
CASSIHPRGRNTEAFF,TGTGCCAGTAGTATTCATCCCAGGGGCAGGAACACTGAAGCTTTCTTT,TRBJ1-1,TRBV19,NA,NA
CASSFYHPTTQETQYF,TGTGCCAGCAGTTTCTACCACCCCACGACACAAGAGACCCAGTACTTC,TRBJ2-5,TRBV28,NA,NA
CASSFGGRGGELFF,TGTGCCAGCAGTTTCGGAGGGAGGGGCGGGGAGCTGTTTTTT,TRBJ2-2,TRBV27,NA,TRBD2
CASSSPGGRELFF,TGTGCCAGCAGCTCCCCCGGAGGGCGGGAGCTGTTTTTT,TRBJ2-2,TRBV7-3,NA,NA
CASSSGLAGFYEQFF,TGTGCCAGCAGTTCGGGACTAGCGGGATTCTATGAGCAGTTCTTC,TRBJ2-1,TRBV6-5,NA,TRBD2
CASSEQGPDYGYTF,TGTGCCAGCAGTGAACAGGGGCCAGACTATGGCTACACCTTC,TRBJ1-2,TRBV2,NA,NA
CASSLAGTGELFF,TGCGCCAGCAGCTTGGCCGGCACCGGGGAGCTGTTTTTT,TRBJ2-2,TRBV5-1,few,NA
CASSPGGPSTDTQYF,TGTGCCAGCAGTCCTGGCGGGCCTAGCACAGATACGCAGTATTTT,TRBJ2-3,TRBV28,NA,NA
CASRTGGSGTEAFF,TGTGCCAGTCGAACCGGGGGTTCGGGCACTGAAGCTTTCTTT,TRBJ1-1,TRBV28,NA,NA
CATRPTSGAGPHGTDTQYF,TGTGCCACCAGGCCGACTAGCGGGGCGGGCCCTCATGGCACAGATACGCAGTATTTT,TRBJ2-3,TRBV28,NA,TRBD2
CASSLAESLAQETQYF,TGTGCCAGCAGCTTAGCAGAGTCCCTAGCCCAAGAGACCCAGTACTTC,TRBJ2-5,TRBV7-8,NA,NA
CASSLLIGGGTEAFF,TGTGCCAGTAGTCTCCTTATAGGGGGGGGGACTGAAGCTTTCTTT,TRBJ1-1,TRBV19,once,NA
CASGLAEGEGTEAFF,TGTGCTAGTGGTTTGGCAGAGGGAGAGGGAACTGAAGCTTTCTTT,TRBJ1-1,TRBV12-5,NA,NA
CASSIVLNQPQHF,TGTGCCAGTAGTATAGTCCTCAATCAGCCCCAGCATTTT,TRBJ1-5,TRBV19,NA,NA
CAWKERDYRYTF,TGTGCCTGGAAGGAGAGGGACTATCGCTACACCTTC,TRBJ1-2,TRBV30,NA,NA
CAISEPDRGFSEAFF,TGTGCCATCAGTGAACCCGACAGGGGGTTCTCTGAAGCTTTCTTT,TRBJ1-1,TRBV10-3,NA,TRBD1
CASSPTALGGHGYTF,TGTGCCAGCAGCCCAACGGCCCTGGGGGGACATGGCTACACCTTC,TRBJ1-2,TRBV7-2,once,NA
CAWSVNPWTAQYF,TGTGCCTGGAGTGTTAATCCGTGGACAGCTCAGTACTTC,TRBJ2-7,TRBV30,NA,NA
CASSPTGYRGLNTEAFF,TGTGCCAGCAGCCCAACAGGGTACCGAGGTTTGAACACTGAAGCTTTCTTT,TRBJ1-1,TRBV5-8,NA,NA
CASSSKRQGEITDTQYF,TGTGCCAGCAGCTCCAAACGACAGGGGGAGATCACAGATACGCAGTATTTT,TRBJ2-3,TRBV7-8,NA,TRBD1
CASSSQGWEKLFF,TGTGCCAGCAGCTCACAGGGATGGGAAAAACTGTTTTTT,TRBJ1-4,TRBV7-2,NA,NA
CASSISSGGAKNIQYF,TGTGCCAGTAGTATTTCCTCGGGGGGGGCCAAAAACATTCAGTACTTC,TRBJ2-4,TRBV19,NA,TRBD2
CASSLETGGRGYTF,TGTGCCAGCAGCTTAGAAACAGGGGGAAGGGGCTACACCTTC,TRBJ1-2,TRBV7-9,NA,TRBD1
CASSVGGFPSTDTQYF,TGTGCCAGCTCCGTAGGGGGATTCCCTAGCACAGATACGCAGTATTTT,TRBJ2-3,TRBV18,NA,NA
CASSQESGPTYGYTF,TGCGCCAGCAGCCAAGAGTCAGGGCCCACTTATGGCTACACCTTC,TRBJ1-2,TRBV4-1,NA,NA
CASRISGSGNTGELFF,TGTGCCAGCAGGATAAGCGGGAGTGGGAACACCGGGGAGCTGTTTTTT,TRBJ2-2,TRBV7-9,NA,TRBD2
CASSQVADTQYF,TGTGCCAGTAGTCAAGTAGCAGATACGCAGTATTTT,TRBJ2-3,TRBV19,NA,NA
CASSLERDTQYF,TGTGCCAGCAGCTTAGAACGGGATACGCAGTATTTT,TRBJ2-3,TRBV11-2,once,NA
CASSTGTGENTGELFF,TGTGCCAGTAGTACAGGGACAGGAGAGAACACCGGGGAGCTGTTTTTT,TRBJ2-2,TRBV19,NA,TRBD1
CSVDLRFGGEETQYF,TGCAGCGTTGATTTGAGGTTTGGGGGCGAAGAGACCCAGTACTTC,TRBJ2-5,TRBV29-1,NA,NA
CASRADRDANYGYTF,TGTGCCAGCAGGGCCGACAGAGACGCTAACTATGGCTACACCTTC,TRBJ1-2,TRBV6-6,NA,NA
CSVTTGGALDGYTF,TGCAGCGTAACGACGGGGGGGGCCCTTGATGGCTACACCTTC,TRBJ1-2,TRBV29-1,few,NA
CASSPGGQVGRGNYGYTF,TGTGCCAGCAGCCCCGGAGGACAGGTGGGAAGGGGTAACTATGGCTACACCTTC,TRBJ1-2,TRBV9,NA,TRBD1
CASSLRGLADEQFF,TGTGCCAGCAGCTTAAGGGGCTTAGCCGATGAGCAGTTCTTC,TRBJ2-1,TRBV7-9,NA,NA
CASSLSGRGTGAFPGGYTF,TGTGCCAGCAGCTTGAGCGGGAGGGGTACAGGGGCTTTTCCAGGCGGCTACACCTTC,TRBJ1-2,TRBV11-3,NA,TRBD1
CASSLGGGGTDTQYF,TGCGCCAGCAGCTTGGGCGGCGGAGGGACAGATACGCAGTATTTT,TRBJ2-3,TRBV5-1,NA,NA
CASSYDGKEQYF,TGTGCCAGCAGTTACGACGGGAAGGAGCAGTACTTC,TRBJ2-7,TRBV6-5,many,NA
CASIKGAPHEQYF,TGCGCCAGCATTAAGGGGGCGCCCCACGAGCAGTACTTC,TRBJ2-7,TRBV10-1,NA,TRBD1
CASSPQGRGSYEQYF,TGTGCCAGCAGCCCACAGGGCCGAGGCTCCTACGAGCAGTACTTC,TRBJ2-7,TRBV6-5,few,NA
CASSDDSITYNEQFF,TGTGCCAGCAGCGACGACAGCATCACCTACAATGAGCAGTTCTTC,TRBJ2-1,TRBV27,NA,NA
CASSPRGNQPQHF,TGTGCCAGCAGCCCCCGGGGGAATCAGCCCCAGCATTTT,TRBJ1-5,TRBV13,NA,NA
CASSSKPSPGEQYF,TGCGCCAGCAGCTCTAAACCCTCCCCGGGCGAGCAGTACTTC,TRBJ2-7,TRBV5-1,NA,NA
CASSYSFGDSTDTQYF,TGTGCCAGCAGTTACTCTTTTGGGGACTCCACAGATACGCAGTATTTT,TRBJ2-3,TRBV6-5,NA,NA
CASSLTWTDYEQYF,TGTGCCAGCAGCTTGACTTGGACTGATTACGAGCAGTACTTC,TRBJ2-7,TRBV5-5,NA,NA
CASSSAGLAYYEQYF,TGTGCCAGCAGTTCCGCGGGACTAGCGTATTACGAGCAGTACTTC,TRBJ2-7,TRBV6-5,NA,TRBD2
CASSLDRENTEAFF,TGCGCCAGCAGCTTGGACAGGGAGAACACTGAAGCTTTCTTT,TRBJ1-1,TRBV5-1,NA,NA
CASSYQGGGDGYTF,TGTGCCAGCAGCTATCAGGGCGGCGGGGATGGCTACACCTTC,TRBJ1-2,TRBV5-4,NA,NA
CASSPEGAARAFF,TGTGCCAGCAGCCCCGAAGGAGCCGCCCGAGCTTTCTTT,TRBJ1-1,TRBV9,NA,NA
CASSSVGTSGTDTQYF,TGCGCCAGCAGCTCGGTAGGGACTAGCGGAACAGATACGCAGTATTTT,TRBJ2-3,TRBV5-1,NA,TRBD2
CASTQTGGADTQYF,TGCGCCAGCACCCAGACTGGCGGGGCAGATACGCAGTATTTT,TRBJ2-3,TRBV5-1,NA,NA
CASKRGWGQPQHF,TGTGCCAGCAAAAGGGGATGGGGTCAGCCCCAGCATTTT,TRBJ1-5,TRBV6-1,NA,NA
CASSYAAGGADTQYF,TGTGCCAGCAGTTACGCGGCAGGGGGAGCGGATACGCAGTATTTT,TRBJ2-3,TRBV6-6,NA,TRBD1
CASSQTGFNNEQFF,TGTGCCAGCAGCCAGACAGGGTTCAACAATGAGCAGTTCTTC,TRBJ2-1,TRBV7-8,NA,TRBD1